The 27 T cell receptor beta chains below all came from one sample that was sequenced in a study of blood T cell repertoires in COVID-19 (dated by TCRdb to 2020 to 2022). Preparation of the library involved the immunoSEQ multiplex PCR assay. TCRdb limited this immuneACCESS table to in-frame rearrangements with V and J called. A share of clones is missing; checked studies link under half to unresolved V genes, and the rest is unexplained. Within this sample are around 700,000 clones, with around 89% of them counted one time only. Together, the top ten hold roughly 0.26% of the sample. The specimen sequenced was peripheral blood. These receptors all come from a woman aged 18-29 years with acute or convalescent COVID-19.

This sequence joins TRBV25-1 and TRBJ2-7; TRBD1 aligns across 12 bases. CDR3 length: 14 amino acids. The germline gives CDR1 MGHDK, CDR2 SYGVNS. V dropped 6 bases and J dropped 4; count of bases not matched to a gene: 4. The CDR3 is CASRGTGGVYEQYF. CDR3 bases: TGTGCCAGCAGAGGGACAGGGGGCGTGTACGAGCAGTACTTC.

The CDR3 DNA reads TGTGCCAGCAGCCCGGGACAGTTCTCCACTGAAGCTTTCTTT. Protein: CASSPGQFSTEAFF. This rearrangement joins TRBV11-1 to TRBJ1-1; 7 nucleotides line up with TRBD1. This CDR3 has 14 amino acids. Unmatched junction bases numbered 7, after V lost 5 bases and J lost 4 bases. CDR1 and CDR2 (germline): SGHAT, FQDESV (reference sequence).

J is TRBJ1-4 and V is TRBV2, with 8 positions matching TRBD1. The CDR3 extends over 14 amino acids. V dropped 10 bases and J dropped 7; count of bases not matched to a gene: 11. Germline V CDR1 and CDR2: SNHLY, FYNNEI. Here the CDR3 DNA reads TGTGCCATCGGATTGCTAGACAGGGGTGAAAAACTGTTTTTT. Translating it yields CAIGLLDRGEKLFF.

The V gene is TRBV24-1, the J gene TRBJ1-5, with D perhaps matching TRBD1 (6 bases). The CDR3 spans 16 residues. CDR1 and CDR2 from the germline V gene are KGHDR and SFDVKD. Trimming removed 4 bases at V and 4 bases at J, with 16 bases between. The CDR3 sequence: CATSEGGGVRNQPQHF. CDR3 in DNA: TGTGCCACCAGTGAGGGAGGGGGGGTCCGGAATCAGCCCCAGCATTTT.

The chain employs TRBV24-1 and TRBJ2-1, with 7 nucleotides matching TRBD1. The CDR3 is made up of 15 amino acids. J was trimmed by 4 bases and V by 9 bases; bases with no gene match: 11. CDR1 is KGHDR, CDR2 SFDVKD, per germline. CDR3 DNA sequence: TGTGCCACCGGGTCACCGGGACAGAATTACAATGAGCAGTTCTTC. It is translated as CATGSPGQNYNEQFF.

The chain links TRBV11-2 to TRBJ2-3, with 15 bases identical to TRBD2. V lost 5 bases to trimming and J lost 3 bases; unmatched junction nucleotides: 12. There are 19 residues in the CDR3. CDR1 SGHAT and CDR2 FQNNGV come from the germline V gene. Here the CDR3 DNA reads TGTGCCAGCAGCCCATCCGGGACTAGCGGGGGGCCCTGGACAGATACGCAGTATTTT. Amino acids: CASSPSGTSGGPWTDTQYF.

This chain connects TRBV4-1 to TRBJ1-1; D is possibly TRBD1 (5 bases). The CDR3 consists of 15 residues. Germline V gives CDR1 MGHRA, CDR2 YSYEKL. V lost 0 bases, J lost 1 base, and 9 bases lay in between. CDR3 bases: TGCGCCAGCAGCCAAGACCAAGGGGAGAACACTGAAGCTTTCTTT. Its translation is CASSQDQGENTEAFF.

The genes are TRBV12-3 or TRBV12-4 and TRBJ1-5; D gene uncertain. The V gene lost 1 base and the J gene lost 8 bases, with 3 bases spanning the gap. This CDR3 has 11 residues. The CDR3 sequence is CASSLGEPQHF. The DNA of the CDR3 is TGTGCCAGCAGTTTAGGCGAGCCCCAGCATTTT.

The rearrangement uses TRBV6-5 and TRBJ1-2; D not resolved. This CDR3 is built from 13 residues. With 6 bases removed from V and 6 bases from J, the gap between germline ends came to 14 bases. Per germline, CDR1 MNHEY and CDR2 SVGAGI. Here the CDR3 reads CASSRLYKDGYTF. CDR3 DNA sequence: TGTGCCAGCAGCCGACTTTACAAAGATGGCTACACCTTC.

The chain recombines TRBV27 with TRBJ1-4, with a tentative D call TRBD1 (6 bases). The CDR3 spans 15 residues. Looked up from germline, CDR1 is MNHEY and CDR2 is SMNVEV (reference sequence). Trimming cost V 3 bases and J 5 bases, with 13 bases left between them. CDR3 DNA: TGTGCCAGCAGTTTTGGCGGACAGTGGAATGAAAAACTGTTTTTT. It yields the protein CASSFGGQWNEKLFF.

The chain links TRBV3-1 (or the pseudogene TRBV3-2) to TRBJ2-7; D possibly corresponds to TRBD2 (5 bases). This CDR3 spans 13 amino acids. Germline V gives CDR1 LGHDT, CDR2 YNNKEL (reference sequence). Trimming removed 3 bases at V and 5 bases at J, with 11 bases between. The CDR3 coding sequence is TGTGCCAGCAGCCACGGACTCCCCGACGAGCAGTACTTC. It encodes CASSHGLPDEQYF.

This clone is a singleton in its sample. This rearrangement joins TRBV19 to TRBJ1-5, with D possibly being TRBD1 (5 bases). The CDR3 totals 14 residues. Germline values: CDR1 LNHDA, CDR2 SQIVND (reference sequence). V lost 6 bases and J 2 bases, leaving 11 bases between the germline ends. CDR3 sequence: CASSQGLGNQPQHF. In DNA, the CDR3 is TGTGCCAGTAGCCAGGGACTGGGCAATCAGCCCCAGCATTTT.

The chain joins TRBV10-3 to TRBJ2-1; D is possibly TRBD1 (6 bases). CDR3 length: 13 residues. Looked up from germline, CDR1 is ENHRY and CDR2 is SYGVKD. V lost 6 bases, J lost 6 bases, and 12 bases lay in between. The CDR3 DNA is TGTGCCATCAGGGACAGTGCGGGCAATGAGCAGTTCTTC. This codes for CAIRDSAGNEQFF.

The chain carries TRBV6-5 and TRBJ1-5; 7 nucleotides line up with TRBD1. V gave up 6 bases and J gave up 0 bases; unmatched junction bases: 5. The CDR3 consists of 15 residues. Germline CDR1 is MNHEY and CDR2 is SVGAGI. CDR3 amino acids: CASSQQGNSNQPQHF. The CDR3 coding sequence is TGTGCCAGCAGCCAACAGGGGAATAGCAATCAGCCCCAGCATTTT.

The J gene is TRBJ2-1, the V gene TRBV2; a weak D match, TRBD2 (7 bases). V shed 5 bases and J shed 2 bases, with 16 bases lying between them. CDR1 SNHLY and CDR2 FYNNEI come from the germline V gene. The CDR3 loop spans 16 amino acids. The CDR3 DNA is TGTGCCAGCAGTCGGACAAGGGGGGGCGCCTACAATGAGCAGTTCTTC. Translating gives CASSRTRGGAYNEQFF.

This clone appeared once. The rearrangement links TRBV6-2 or TRBV6-3 to TRBJ1-2, with D possibly TRBD1 on 6 matching bases. The CDR3 is 14 residues long. Germline CDR1 is MNHEY and CDR2 is SVGEGT. With 2 bases removed from V and 4 bases from J, the gap between germline ends came to 11 bases. This CDR3 reads CASSYTWTVYGYTF. CDR3 bases: TGTGCCAGCAGTTACACATGGACAGTCTATGGCTACACCTTC.

V usage is TRBV11-3 and J usage is TRBJ1-1, with D unclear. This CDR3 region has 12 residues. The V and J ends lost 3 bases and 5 bases respectively, with 7 bases between them. Germline V lookup: CDR1 SGHNT, CDR2 YENEEA. CDR3: CASSFSGTEAFF. The CDR3 nucleotides read TGTGCCAGCAGCTTCTCCGGGACTGAAGCTTTCTTT.

V gene TRBV5-1 combines with J gene TRBJ2-7; perhaps TRBD2 as D (6 bases). This CDR3 has 15 residues. The V end was cut by 1 base, the J end by 0 bases, with 11 bases between. CDR1 is SGHRS, CDR2 YFSETQ, per germline. CDR3 coding DNA: TGCGCCAGCAGCTTGAATCGGGGGAGCTCCTACGAGCAGTACTTC. The encoded protein is CASSLNRGSSYEQYF.

The V call is TRBV15, the J call TRBJ1-1; 8 bases line up with TRBD1. V lost 0 bases, J lost 2 bases, and 5 bases stayed unmatched. The germline gives CDR1 LNHNV, CDR2 YYDKDF (reference sequence). The CDR3 is 16 amino acids. CDR3 amino acids: CATSRDRTGGNTEAFF. For the CDR3, the DNA is TGTGCCACCAGCAGAGATAGAACAGGGGGTAACACTGAAGCTTTCTTT.

V is TRBV4-1 and J is TRBJ1-4; D possibly corresponds to TRBD1 (5 bases). Per the germline V gene, CDR1 is MGHRA and CDR2 is YSYEKL. CDR3 length: 13 amino acids. The germline V and J ends were trimmed by 6 bases and 10 bases, with 15 bases remaining between them. CDR3 region: CASRTGTVGKLFF. The CDR3 coding sequence is TGCGCCAGCAGAACCGGGACTGTGGGAAAACTGTTTTTT.

The rearrangement uses TRBV4-3 and TRBJ2-3; 9 nucleotides line up with TRBD1. V gave up 4 bases and J gave up 3 bases; unmatched junction bases: 5. CDR1 and CDR2 from the germline V gene are LGHNA and YSLEER. The CDR3 is 15 residues long. The CDR3 nucleotides are TGCGCCAGCAGCCTAGGGGACAGGGAAACAGATACGCAGTATTTT. It is translated as CASSLGDRETDTQYF.

The V and J genes are TRBV7-3 and TRBJ2-1; 13 bases align to TRBD2. V lost 5 bases and J lost 9; bases outside the gene matches: 10. Germline lookup yields CDR1 SGHTA and CDR2 FQGTGA. The CDR3 length is 16 residues. The CDR3 is CASSPIGTSGVGEQFF. Here the CDR3 DNA reads TGTGCCAGCAGCCCCATAGGGACTAGCGGGGTGGGTGAGCAGTTCTTC.

The rearrangement uses TRBV3-1 (or the pseudogene TRBV3-2) and TRBJ2-3; 12 bases map to TRBD1. Trimming removed 2 bases from V and 4 bases from J; junction bases left unmatched: 4. The germline gives CDR1 LGHDT, CDR2 YNNKEL (reference sequence). CDR3 size: 16 residues. This CDR3 is CASSQSGTGGPDTQYF. The CDR3 coding sequence is TGTGCCAGCAGCCAATCCGGGACAGGGGGCCCAGATACGCAGTATTTT.

The chain carries TRBV29-1 and TRBJ1-3; D perhaps matches TRBD1 (5 bases). Per the germline V gene, CDR1 is SQVTM and CDR2 is ANQGSEA. V was shortened by 1 base and J by 4 bases, with 8 bases between the two germline ends. The CDR3 extends over 13 amino acids. The CDR3 reads CSVEGGRGNTIYF. CDR3 bases: TGCAGCGTTGAAGGGGGCAGGGGAAACACCATATATTTT. Full variable domain (remainder filled in from reference TRBV29-1 and TRBJ1-3): SAVISQKPSRDICQRGTSLTIQCQVDSQVTMMFWYRQQPGQSLTLIATANQGSEATYESGFVIDKFPISRPNLTFSTLTVSNMSPEDSSIYLCSVEGGRGNTIYFGEGSWLTVV.

The count of this clone is one. The chain recombines TRBV6-5 with TRBJ1-1; unclear D gene. Germline CDR1 and CDR2: MNHEY and SVGAGI. V was shortened by 7 bases and J by 2 bases, with 17 bases between the two germline ends. The CDR3 extends over 15 amino acids. CDR3 DNA: TGTGCCAGCATTTTGAACCTTGGGCCCAACACTGAAGCTTTCTTT. Amino acid sequence: CASILNLGPNTEAFF.

In the case of this clone: Other DNA sequences of this sample code for an identical CDR3. This chain uses TRBV7-2 with TRBJ1-2, with 11 bases lining up with TRBD1. This CDR3 comprises 14 residues. The V and J ends lost 5 bases and 4 bases, in that order; junction bases with no gene match: 3. Per germline, CDR1 SGHTA and CDR2 FQGNSA. This CDR3 reads CASSRDRGGYGYTF. The CDR3 DNA sequence: TGTGCCAGCAGCCGGGACAGGGGGGGCTATGGCTACACCTTC.

The rearrangement joins TRBV7-9 to TRBJ1-1; D uncertain. This CDR3 region has 16 residues. The germline V gene encodes CDR1 SEHNR and CDR2 FQNEAQ (reference sequence). Deletions cut 7 bases from V and 8 bases from J, with 26 bases between. DNA of the CDR3: TGTGCCAGCACCAACGCACCTCCTGGGCAGACCTCGGAAGCTTTCTTT. This encodes CASTNAPPGQTSEAFF.